This T cell receptor (beta chain) emerged from a study of blood T cell repertoires in COVID-19. Produced via immunoSEQ multiplex PCR; TCRdb's table is partial and in-frame only. The sample has 65,000 to 90,000 clones, approximately 77% seen once; the top ten hold about 2.1%. The TCR comes from a man in his 70s with COVID-19, enrolled during active disease. Sequenced: peripheral blood.

DNA of the CDR3: TGTGCCAGCAGCTTCCTTCGACAGAGAAACACTGAAGCTTTCTTT. Protein sequence: CASSFLRQRNTEAFF. This chain joins TRBV5-8 and TRBJ1-1, with D perhaps TRBD1 (5 bases). Germline V lookup: CDR1 SGHTS, CDR2 YDEGEE. The CDR3 totals 15 residues. Trimming shortened V by 2 bases and J by 2 bases, and 13 bases separated the two germline ends.